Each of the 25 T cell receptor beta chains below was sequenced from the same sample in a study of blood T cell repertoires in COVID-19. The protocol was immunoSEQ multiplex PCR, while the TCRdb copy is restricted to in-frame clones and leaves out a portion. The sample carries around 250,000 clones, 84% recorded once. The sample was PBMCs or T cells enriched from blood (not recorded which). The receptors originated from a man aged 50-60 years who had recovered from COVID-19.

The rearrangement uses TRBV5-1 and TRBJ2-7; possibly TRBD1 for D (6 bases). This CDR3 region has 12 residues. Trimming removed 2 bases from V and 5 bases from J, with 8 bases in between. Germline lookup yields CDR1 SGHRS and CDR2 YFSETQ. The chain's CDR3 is CASSLQGDEQYF. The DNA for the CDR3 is TGCGCCAGCAGCTTACAGGGAGACGAGCAGTACTTC. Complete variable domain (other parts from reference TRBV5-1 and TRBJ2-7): KAGVTQTPRYLIKTRGQQVTLSCSPISGHRSVSWYQQTPGQGLQFLFEYFSETQRNKGNFPGRFSGRQFSNSRSEMNVSTLELGDSALYLCASSLQGDEQYFGPGTRLTVT.

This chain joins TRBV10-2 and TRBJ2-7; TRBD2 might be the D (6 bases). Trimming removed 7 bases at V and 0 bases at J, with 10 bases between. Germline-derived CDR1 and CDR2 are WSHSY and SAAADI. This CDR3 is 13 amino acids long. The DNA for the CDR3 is TGCGCCAGCAATCCCGGGAGCTCCTACGAGCAGTACTTC. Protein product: CASNPGSSYEQYF.

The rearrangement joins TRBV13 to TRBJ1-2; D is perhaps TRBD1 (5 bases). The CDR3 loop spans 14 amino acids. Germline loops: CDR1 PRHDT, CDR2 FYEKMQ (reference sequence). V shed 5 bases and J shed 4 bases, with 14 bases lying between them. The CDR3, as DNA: TGTGCCAGCAGCCGGAGGGACCGGCCCTATGGCTACACCTTC. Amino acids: CASSRRDRPYGYTF.

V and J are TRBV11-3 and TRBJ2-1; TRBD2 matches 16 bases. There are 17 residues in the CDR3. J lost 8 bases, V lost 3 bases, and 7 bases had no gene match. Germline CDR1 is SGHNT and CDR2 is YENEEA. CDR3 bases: TGTGCCAGCAGCTTTGGGACTAGCGGGAGGGCCGAGGATGAGCAGTTCTTC. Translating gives CASSFGTSGRAEDEQFF.

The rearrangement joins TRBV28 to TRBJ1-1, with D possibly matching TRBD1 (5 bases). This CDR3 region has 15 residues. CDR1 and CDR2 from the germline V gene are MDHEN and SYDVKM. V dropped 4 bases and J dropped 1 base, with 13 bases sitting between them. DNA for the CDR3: TGTGCCAGCAGTTCCCCGCAGGGAAGGAACACTGAAGCTTTCTTT. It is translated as CASSSPQGRNTEAFF.

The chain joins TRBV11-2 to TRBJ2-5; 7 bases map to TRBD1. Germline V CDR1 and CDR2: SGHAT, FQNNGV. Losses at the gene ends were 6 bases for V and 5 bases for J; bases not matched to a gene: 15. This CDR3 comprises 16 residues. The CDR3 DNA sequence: TGTGCCAGCAGTCTCCTGAGGGGGCGGATTCAGGAGACCCAGTACTTC. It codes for CASSLLRGRIQETQYF.

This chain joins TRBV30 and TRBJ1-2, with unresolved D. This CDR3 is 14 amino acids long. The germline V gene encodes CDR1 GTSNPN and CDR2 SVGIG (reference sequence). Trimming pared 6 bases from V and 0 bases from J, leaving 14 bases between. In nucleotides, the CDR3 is TGTGCCTGCCATCCTCCAGTGCCTAACTATGGCTACACCTTC. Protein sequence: CACHPPVPNYGYTF. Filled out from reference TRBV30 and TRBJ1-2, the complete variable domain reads SQTIHQWPATLVQPVGSPLSLECTVEGTSNPNLYWYRQAAGRGLQLLFYSVGIGQISSEVPQNLSASRPQDRQFILSSKKLLLSDSGFYLCACHPPVPNYGYTFGSGTRLTVV.

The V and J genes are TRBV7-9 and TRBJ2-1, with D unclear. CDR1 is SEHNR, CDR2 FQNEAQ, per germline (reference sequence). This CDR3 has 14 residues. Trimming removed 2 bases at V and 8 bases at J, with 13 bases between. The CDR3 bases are TGTGCCAGCAGCTTAAGAACAGCATGGGATGAGCAGTTCTTC. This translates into CASSLRTAWDEQFF.

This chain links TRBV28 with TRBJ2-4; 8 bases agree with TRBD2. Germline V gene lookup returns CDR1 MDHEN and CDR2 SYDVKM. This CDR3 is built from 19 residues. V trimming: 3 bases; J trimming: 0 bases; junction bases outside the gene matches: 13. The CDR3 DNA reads TGTGCCAGCAGTTTGCGTATCCCTCGGACTAGCCTAGCCAAAAACATTCAGTACTTC. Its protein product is CASSLRIPRTSLAKNIQYF.

CDR3 loop: CASSLGQGSYGYTF. CDR3 sequence (DNA): TGTGCCAGCAGCTTAGGGCAGGGGAGTTATGGCTACACCTTC. The rearrangement links TRBV7-8 to TRBJ1-2; D is perhaps TRBD1 (6 bases). This CDR3 comprises 14 residues. Trimming pared 1 base from V and 5 bases from J, leaving 11 bases between. Germline V lookup: CDR1 SGHVS, CDR2 FQNEAQ.

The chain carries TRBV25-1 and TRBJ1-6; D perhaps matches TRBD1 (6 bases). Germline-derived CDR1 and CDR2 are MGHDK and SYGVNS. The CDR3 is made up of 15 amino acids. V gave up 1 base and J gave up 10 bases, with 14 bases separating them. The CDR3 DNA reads TGTGCCAGCAGTGAATGGCGGGTAGGGGGATCACCCCTCCACTTT. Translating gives CASSEWRVGGSPLHF.

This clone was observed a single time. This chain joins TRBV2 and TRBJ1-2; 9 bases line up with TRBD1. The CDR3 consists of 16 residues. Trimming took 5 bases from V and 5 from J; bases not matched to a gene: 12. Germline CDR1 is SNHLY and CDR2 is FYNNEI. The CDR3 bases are TGTGCCAGCAGTCCACATCGGGGGACAGGGTTTTATGGCTACACCTTC. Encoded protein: CASSPHRGTGFYGYTF. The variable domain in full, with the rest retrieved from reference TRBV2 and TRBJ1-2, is EPEVTQTPSHQVTQMGQEVILRCVPISNHLYFYWYRQILGQKVEFLVSFYNNEISEKSEIFDDQFSVERPDGSNFTLKIRSTKLEDSAMYFCASSPHRGTGFYGYTFGSGTRLTVV.

The CDR3 DNA reads TGTGCCAGCAGACCGAGACAGTACGGGGAAAAACTGTTTTTT. Translated, it gives CASRPRQYGEKLFF. The chain combines TRBV27 with TRBJ1-4, with D possibly being TRBD1 (5 bases). The germline CDR1 and CDR2 sequences are MNHEY and SMNVEV (reference sequence). V shed 6 bases and J shed 8 bases, with 16 bases lying between them. The CDR3 totals 14 residues.

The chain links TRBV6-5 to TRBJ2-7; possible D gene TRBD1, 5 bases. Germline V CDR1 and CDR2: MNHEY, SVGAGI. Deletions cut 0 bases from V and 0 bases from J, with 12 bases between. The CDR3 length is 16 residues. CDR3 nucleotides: TGTGCCAGCAGTTACTCAGACAGTGTGAGCTCCTACGAGCAGTACTTC. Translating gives CASSYSDSVSSYEQYF.

CDR3 protein: CASRLGAGVNPTDTQYF. CDR3 in DNA: TGTGCCAGCAGACTTGGGGCGGGGGTGAATCCGACAGATACGCAGTATTTT. The chain uses TRBV5-4 and TRBJ2-3; TRBD2 matches 7 bases. The germline V gene has CDR1 SGHNT and CDR2 YYREEE (reference sequence). The V and J ends lost 5 bases and 3 bases, in that order; junction bases with no gene match: 15. The length of the CDR3 is 17 residues. Full variable domain (remainder filled in from reference TRBV5-4 and TRBJ2-3): ETGVTQSPTHLIKTRGQQVTLRCSSQSGHNTVSWYQQALGQGPQFIFQYYREEENGRGNFPPRFSGLQFPNYSSELNVNALELDDSALYLCASRLGAGVNPTDTQYFGPGTRLTVL.

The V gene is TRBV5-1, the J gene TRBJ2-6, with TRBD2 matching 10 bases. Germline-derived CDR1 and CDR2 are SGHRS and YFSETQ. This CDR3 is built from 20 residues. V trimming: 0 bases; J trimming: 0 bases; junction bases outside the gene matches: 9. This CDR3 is CASSLELAGALLSGANVLTF. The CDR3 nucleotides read TGCGCCAGCAGCTTGGAGCTAGCGGGGGCCTTACTCTCTGGGGCCAACGTCCTGACTTTC.

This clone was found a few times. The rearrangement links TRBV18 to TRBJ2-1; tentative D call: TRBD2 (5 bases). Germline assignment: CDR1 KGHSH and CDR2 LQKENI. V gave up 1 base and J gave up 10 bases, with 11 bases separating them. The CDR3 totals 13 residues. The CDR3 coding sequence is TGTGCCAGCTCACCACGGCCCCCGGGGGAGCAGTTCTTC. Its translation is CASSPRPPGEQFF.

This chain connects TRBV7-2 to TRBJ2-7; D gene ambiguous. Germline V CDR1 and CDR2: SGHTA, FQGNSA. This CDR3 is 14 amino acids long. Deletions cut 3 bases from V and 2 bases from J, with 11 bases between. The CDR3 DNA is TGTGCCAGCAGCTTGAGTTTATCGGCCTACGAGCAGTACTTC. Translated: CASSLSLSAYEQYF. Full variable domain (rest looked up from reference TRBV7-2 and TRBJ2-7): GAGVSQSPSNKVTEKGKDVELRCDPISGHTALYWYRQSLGQGLEFLIYFQGNSAPDKSGLPSDRFSAERTGGSVSTLTIQRTQQEDSAVYLCASSLSLSAYEQYFGPGTRLTVT.

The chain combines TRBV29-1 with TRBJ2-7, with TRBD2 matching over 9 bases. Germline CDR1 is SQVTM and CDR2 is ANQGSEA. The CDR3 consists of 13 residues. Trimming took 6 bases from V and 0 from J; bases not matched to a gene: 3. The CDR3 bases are TGCAGCGTGCGGCGGGGGGGCTCCTACGAGCAGTACTTC. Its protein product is CSVRRGGSYEQYF.

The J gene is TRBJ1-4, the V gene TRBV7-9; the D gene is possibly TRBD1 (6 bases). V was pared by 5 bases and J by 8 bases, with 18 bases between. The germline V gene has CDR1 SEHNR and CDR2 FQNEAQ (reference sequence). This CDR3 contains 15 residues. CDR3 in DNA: TGTGCCAGCAGCCCAGGGGACAAGCCAGGCGAAAAACTGTTTTTT. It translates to CASSPGDKPGEKLFF. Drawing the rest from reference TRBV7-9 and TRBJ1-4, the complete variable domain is DTGVSQNPRHKITKRGQNVTFRCDPISEHNRLYWYRQTLGQGPEFLTYFQNEAQLEKSRLLSDRFSAERPKGSFSTLEIQRTEQGDSAMYLCASSPGDKPGEKLFFGSGTQLSVL.

CDR3 DNA: TGTGCCACCCACCGGGACAGGGGTAACGAGCAGTACTTC. This codes for CATHRDRGNEQYF. The rearrangement uses TRBV11-3 and TRBJ2-7; 10 bases align to TRBD1. CDR1 and CDR2 (germline): SGHNT, YENEEA. Trimming removed 10 bases from V and 5 bases from J; junction bases left unmatched: 8. The length of the CDR3 is 13 residues.

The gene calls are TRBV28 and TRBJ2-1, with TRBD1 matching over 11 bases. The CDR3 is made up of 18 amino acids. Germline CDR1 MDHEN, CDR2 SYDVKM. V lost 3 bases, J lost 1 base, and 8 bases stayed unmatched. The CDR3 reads CASSFDGTGGRSYNEQFF. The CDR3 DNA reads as TGTGCCAGCAGTTTCGATGGGACAGGGGGGAGGTCCTACAATGAGCAGTTCTTC.

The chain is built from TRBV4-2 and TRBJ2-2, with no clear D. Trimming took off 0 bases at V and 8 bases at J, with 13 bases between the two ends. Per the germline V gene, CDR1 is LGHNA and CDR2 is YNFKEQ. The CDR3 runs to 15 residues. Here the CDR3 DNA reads TGTGCCAGCAGCCAAGATCTTAATGTCCCGGGGGAGCTGTTTTTT. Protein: CASSQDLNVPGELFF.

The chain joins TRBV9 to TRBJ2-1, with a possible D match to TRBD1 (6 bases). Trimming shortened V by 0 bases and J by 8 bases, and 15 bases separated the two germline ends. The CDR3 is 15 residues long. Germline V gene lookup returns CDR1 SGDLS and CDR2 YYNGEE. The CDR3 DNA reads TGTGCCAGCAGCGTAGACAGTCAGGGGTTGGATGAGCAGTTCTTC. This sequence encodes CASSVDSQGLDEQFF.

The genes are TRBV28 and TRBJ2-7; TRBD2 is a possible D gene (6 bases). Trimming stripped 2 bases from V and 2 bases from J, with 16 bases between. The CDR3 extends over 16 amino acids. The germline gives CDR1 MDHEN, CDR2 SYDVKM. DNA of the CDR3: TGTGCCAGCAGTTTACAGGGAAGGCGGGGAACCTACGAGCAGTACTTC. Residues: CASSLQGRRGTYEQYF.